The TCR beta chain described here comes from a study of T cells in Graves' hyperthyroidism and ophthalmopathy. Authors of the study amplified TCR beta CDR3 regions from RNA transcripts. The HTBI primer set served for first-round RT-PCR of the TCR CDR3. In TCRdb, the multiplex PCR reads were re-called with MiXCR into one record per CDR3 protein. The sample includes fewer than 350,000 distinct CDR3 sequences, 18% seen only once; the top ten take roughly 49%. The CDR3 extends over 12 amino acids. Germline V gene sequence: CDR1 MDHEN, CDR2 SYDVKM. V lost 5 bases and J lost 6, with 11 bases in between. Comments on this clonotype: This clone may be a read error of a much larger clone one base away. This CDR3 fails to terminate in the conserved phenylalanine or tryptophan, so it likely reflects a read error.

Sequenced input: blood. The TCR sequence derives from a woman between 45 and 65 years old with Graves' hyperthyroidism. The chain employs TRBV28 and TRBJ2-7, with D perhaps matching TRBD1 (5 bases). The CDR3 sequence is CASSIQGIEQYL. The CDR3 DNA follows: TGTGCCAGCAGTATTCAGGGTATCGAGCAGTACCTC.